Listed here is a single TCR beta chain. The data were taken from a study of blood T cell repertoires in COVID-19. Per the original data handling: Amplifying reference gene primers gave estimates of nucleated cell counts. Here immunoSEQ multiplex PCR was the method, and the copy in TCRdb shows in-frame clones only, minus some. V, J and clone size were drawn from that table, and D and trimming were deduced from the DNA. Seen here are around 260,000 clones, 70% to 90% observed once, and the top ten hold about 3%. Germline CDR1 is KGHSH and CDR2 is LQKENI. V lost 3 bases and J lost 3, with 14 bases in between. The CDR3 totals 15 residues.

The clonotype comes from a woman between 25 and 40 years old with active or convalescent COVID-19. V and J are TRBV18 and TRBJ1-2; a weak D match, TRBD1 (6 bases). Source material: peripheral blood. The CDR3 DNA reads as TGTGCCAGCTCACCGGCAGGGGCCACCGACTATGGCTACACCTTC. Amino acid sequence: CASSPAGATDYGYTF.